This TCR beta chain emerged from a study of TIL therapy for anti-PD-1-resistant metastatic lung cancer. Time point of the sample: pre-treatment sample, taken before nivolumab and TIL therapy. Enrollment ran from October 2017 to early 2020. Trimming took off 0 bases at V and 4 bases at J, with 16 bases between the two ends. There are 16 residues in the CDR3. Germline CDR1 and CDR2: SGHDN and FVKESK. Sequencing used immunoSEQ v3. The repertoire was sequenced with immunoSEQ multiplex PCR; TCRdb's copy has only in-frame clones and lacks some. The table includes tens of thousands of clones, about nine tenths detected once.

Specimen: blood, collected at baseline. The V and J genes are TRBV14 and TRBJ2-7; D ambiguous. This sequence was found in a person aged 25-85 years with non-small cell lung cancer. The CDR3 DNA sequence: TGTGCCAGCAGCCAAGAGGTGAGGTGCGTTCCATACGAGCAGTACTTC. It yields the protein CASSQEVRCVPYEQYF.